The 7 T cell receptor beta chains below come from one sample, sequenced in a study of spatial heterogeneity in lung cancer. TCRdb re-called the 5' RACE reads through MiXCR, storing one row per CDR3 protein. Of a few thousand distinct CDR3 sequences listed, about 8% were seen once; the top ten hold 35% to 45%. Time point specified: sample taken at primary tumor resection. Unsorted whole RNA samples from tumor, nontumor lung or frozen PBMC were sequenced. The sequencing here drew on normal lung tissue next to the tumor, taken at surgery. The receptors originated from a male donor with early-stage non-small cell lung cancer.

Relative to its sample, this clonotype is medium-sized. This beta chain is off target for a library built for alpha chains, so its abundance means little. The rearrangement links TRBV6-2 or TRBV6-3 to TRBJ2-2; 10 bases line up with TRBD2. Per germline, CDR1 MNHEY and CDR2 SVGEGT. The CDR3 runs to 21 residues. After removal of 6 bases from V and 0 bases from J, the junction contained 19 bases not matched to a gene. The chain's CDR3 is CASRPRSGIAGGPPNTGELFF. As DNA, the CDR3 is TGTGCCAGCAGACCCCGCTCGGGGATAGCGGGAGGCCCCCCGAACACCGGGGAGCTGTTTTTT.

About this clonotype itself: Found in a library prepared for alpha chains, this beta chain is an off-target read, and its abundance has little meaning. This chain uses TRBV7-8 with TRBJ2-7; D is possibly TRBD1 (5 bases). Trimming cost V 0 bases and J 3 bases, with 12 bases left between them. The CDR3 has 15 residues. CDR1 is SGHVS, CDR2 FQNEAQ, per germline. The CDR3 nucleotides read TGTGCCAGCAGCTTAGCGCCTGGACACCACTACGAGCAGTACTTC. Translating gives CASSLAPGHHYEQYF.

This clonotype appeared many times. This beta chain turned up in a library designed for alpha chains; as an off-target read, its abundance says little. The V gene is TRBV20-1, the J gene TRBJ2-7; 8 bases match TRBD2. Germline-derived CDR1 and CDR2 are DFQATT and SNEGSKA (reference sequence). The CDR3 is 14 amino acids. Trimming took 1 base from V and 2 from J; bases not matched to a gene: 4. The CDR3 bases are TGCAGTGCTAGAGGGGTAGCGGGACCCTACGAGCAGTACTTC. This sequence encodes CSARGVAGPYEQYF.

This clonotype was counted ten times or more. This beta chain is an off-target read within a library intended for alpha chains, so its frequency means little. The rearrangement uses TRBV6-5 and TRBJ2-6; D gene unclear. V was trimmed by 6 bases and J by 1 base, leaving 7 bases between them. The CDR3 spans 14 residues. The germline V gene has CDR1 MNHEY and CDR2 SVGAGI. The CDR3 DNA reads TGTGCCAGCAGCTTAGCTTCTGGGGCCAACGTCCTGACTTTC. Its translation is CASSLASGANVLTF.

This clonotype was detected ten times or more. The library was prepared for alpha chains; this beta chain is a stray read, so its frequency means little. The chain joins TRBV11-2 to TRBJ2-7; the D is unclear. Germline assignment: CDR1 SGHAT and CDR2 FQNNGV. The CDR3 totals 13 residues. Between the trimmed V and J ends, which lost 3 bases and 7 bases, there was a span of 13 bases. As DNA, the CDR3 is TGTGCCAGCAGCTTTGGCGGTACGAGGGAGCAGTACTTC. Its protein product is CASSFGGTREQYF.

This clonotype was found many times. In a library made to pick up alpha chains, this beta chain is a stray read with a size that means little. The CDR3 is CASSPQITDTQYF. The DNA of the CDR3 is TGTGCCAGCAGCCCACAGATCACAGATACGCAGTATTTT. The chain carries TRBV7-2 and TRBJ2-3; D ambiguous. The V gene lost 5 bases and the J gene lost 2 bases, with 8 bases spanning the gap. CDR3 length equals 13 residues. Germline V gene sequence: CDR1 SGHTA, CDR2 FQGNSA.

This clonotype is categorized as medium-sized (0.01 to 0.1%). Little can be read into the size of this beta chain, an off-target read in a library designed for alpha chains. The rearrangement joins TRBV28 to TRBJ2-7; perhaps TRBD2 as D (5 bases). There are 12 residues in the CDR3. V lost 7 bases to trimming and J lost 2 bases, with 9 bases between them. CDR1 is MDHEN, CDR2 SYDVKM, per germline. The CDR3 here is CASTGFAYEQYF. DNA of the CDR3: TGTGCCAGCACGGGATTTGCCTACGAGCAGTACTTC.